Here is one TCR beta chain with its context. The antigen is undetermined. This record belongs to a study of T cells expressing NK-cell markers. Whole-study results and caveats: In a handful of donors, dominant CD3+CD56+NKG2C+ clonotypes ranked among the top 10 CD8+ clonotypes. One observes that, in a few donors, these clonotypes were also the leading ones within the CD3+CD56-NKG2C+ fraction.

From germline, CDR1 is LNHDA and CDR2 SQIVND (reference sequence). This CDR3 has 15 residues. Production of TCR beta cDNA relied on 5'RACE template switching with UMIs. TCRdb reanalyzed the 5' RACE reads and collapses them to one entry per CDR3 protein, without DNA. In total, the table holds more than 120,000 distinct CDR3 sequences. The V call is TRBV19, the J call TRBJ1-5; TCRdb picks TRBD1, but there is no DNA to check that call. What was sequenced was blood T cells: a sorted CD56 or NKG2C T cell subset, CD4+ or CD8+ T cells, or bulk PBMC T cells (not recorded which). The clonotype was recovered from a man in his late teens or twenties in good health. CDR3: CASSPQGLTDETQHF.